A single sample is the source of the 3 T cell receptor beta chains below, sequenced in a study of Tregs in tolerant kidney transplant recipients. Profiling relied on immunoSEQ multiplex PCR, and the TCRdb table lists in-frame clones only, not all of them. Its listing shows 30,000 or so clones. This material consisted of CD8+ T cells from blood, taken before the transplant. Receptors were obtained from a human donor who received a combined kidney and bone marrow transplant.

The sequenced CDR3 bases are TGTGCCAGCAGCTTAGGAGGCGGCGGGGGGGCCTTTCCCGGGGAG. Translating gives CASSLGGGGGAFPGE. The whole CDR3 protein reads CASSLGGGGGAFPGELFF. The genes are TRBV7-6 and TRBJ2-2, with TRBD2 matching over 9 bases. Coverage ceases 3 residues before the CDR3 finishes, and the germline J gene fills in the end. V lost 1 base to trimming and J lost 6 bases; unmatched junction nucleotides: 12. Germline lookup yields CDR1 SGHVS and CDR2 FNYEAQ. CDR3 length: 18 amino acids. The variable domain in full, with the rest retrieved from reference TRBV7-6 and TRBJ2-2, is GAGVSQSPRYKVTKRGQDVALRCDPISGHVSLYWYRQALGQGPEFLTYFNYEAQQDKSGLPNDRFSAERPEGSISTLTIQRTEQRDSAMYRCASSLGGGGGAFPGELFFGEGSRLTVL.

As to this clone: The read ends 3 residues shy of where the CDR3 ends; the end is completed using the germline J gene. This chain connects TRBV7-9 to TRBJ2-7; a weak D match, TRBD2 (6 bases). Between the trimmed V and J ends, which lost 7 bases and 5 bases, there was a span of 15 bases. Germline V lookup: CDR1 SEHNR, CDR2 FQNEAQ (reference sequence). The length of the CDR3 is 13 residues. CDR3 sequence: CASINAGTDEQYF. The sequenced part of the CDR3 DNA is TGTGCCAGCATAAACGCGGGAACGGACGAG.

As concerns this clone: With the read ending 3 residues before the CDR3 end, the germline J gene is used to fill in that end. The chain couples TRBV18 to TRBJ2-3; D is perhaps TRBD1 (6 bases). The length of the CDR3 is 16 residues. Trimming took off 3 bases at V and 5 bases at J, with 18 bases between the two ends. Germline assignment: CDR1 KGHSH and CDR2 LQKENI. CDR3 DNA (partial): TGTGCCAGCTCACCTAACAGGGACCTAGGGGGAGATACG. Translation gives CASSPNRDLGGDT. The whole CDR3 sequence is CASSPNRDLGGDTQYF.